This entry concerns a single T cell receptor beta chain. Antigen: not known. V trimming: 4 bases; J trimming: 10 bases; junction bases outside the gene matches: 10. The CDR3 sequence is 15 residues long. Germline values: CDR1 DFQATT, CDR2 SNEGSKA (reference sequence). The data were taken from a study of T cells in Graves' hyperthyroidism and ophthalmopathy. Overall study findings and caveats: Stable hyperthyroidism was told apart from ophthalmopathy by a model built on 13 V-J features. Clonotypes that were expanded in thyroid above 0.001 mostly appeared in blood too.

Clinical symptoms, serum thyroxine and TRAb, thyroid ultrasound and orbital computed tomography were used for the diagnoses. Out of over 7.5 ml of fresh peripheral blood came the PBMCs. RNA transcripts provided the source from which TCR beta CDR3 regions were amplified. TCR CDR3 underwent first-round RT-PCR with the HTBI primer set. TCRdb re-derived calls from the multiplex PCR reads in MiXCR, one entry per CDR3 protein. The repertoire holds about 700,000 distinct CDR3 sequences, with 12% to 15% as singletons. The clonotype comes from a woman younger than 35 with Graves' hyperthyroidism. Sequenced sample: blood. The chain couples TRBV20-1 to TRBJ2-1, with 13 positions matching TRBD2. This CDR3 is CSAILLAGGLGEQFF. CDR3 bases: TGCAGTGCTATACTACTAGCGGGGGGGCTAGGAGAGCAGTTCTTC.